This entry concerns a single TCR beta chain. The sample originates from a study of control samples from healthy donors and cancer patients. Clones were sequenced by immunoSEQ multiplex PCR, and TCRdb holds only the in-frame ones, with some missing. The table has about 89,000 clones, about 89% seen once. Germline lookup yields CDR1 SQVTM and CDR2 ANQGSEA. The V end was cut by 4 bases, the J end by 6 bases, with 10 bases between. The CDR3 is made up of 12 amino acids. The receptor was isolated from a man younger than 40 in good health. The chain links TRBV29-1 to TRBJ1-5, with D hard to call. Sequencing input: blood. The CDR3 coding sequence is TGCAGCGTTGGGGCAGCCGGTCAGCCCCAGCATTTT. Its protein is CSVGAAGQPQHF.